The 9 T cell receptor beta chains presented below share a single source sample, sequenced in a study of early T cells in non-severe SARS-CoV-2 infection. TCRdb re-called the 5' RACE reads through MiXCR, storing one row per CDR3 protein. The sample yields 70,000 or so distinct CDR3 sequences, around 10% seen once. Sequencing used whole blood, obtained at baseline. The receptor source for this set is an adult who was a healthcare worker with PCR-confirmed SARS-CoV-2 infection or an uninfected control (not recorded which).

This clonotype was observed at least ten times. V gene TRBV12-5 combines with J gene TRBJ2-3; D possibly matches TRBD1 or TRBD2 (5 bases each). The germline CDR1 and CDR2 sequences are LGHNT and FRNRAP. Trimming took 5 bases from V and 2 from J, leaving 17 bases between them. This CDR3 is 16 amino acids long. The chain's CDR3 is CASGPHTGTYTDTQYF. The CDR3 DNA sequence: TGTGCTAGTGGTCCTCATACCGGGACCTACACAGATACGCAGTATTTT.

The chain links TRBV7-3 to TRBJ1-1; no reliable D call. Between the trimmed V and J ends, which lost 4 bases and 1 base, there was a span of 7 bases. There are 13 residues in the CDR3. CDR1 and CDR2 from the germline V gene are SGHTA and FQGTGA. CDR3 DNA: TGTGCCAGCAGCTCAGCAGAGAACACTGAAGCTTTCTTT. As protein: CASSSAENTEAFF.

The chain links TRBV28 to TRBJ2-3, with 7 bases that match TRBD1. Germline V gene sequence: CDR1 MDHEN, CDR2 SYDVKM. With 6 bases clipped from V and 1 base from J, the junction kept 4 bases outside the gene matches. The CDR3 consists of 14 residues. CDR3 bases: TGTGCCAGCAGGACAGGGCAACGCACAGATACGCAGTATTTT. As protein: CASRTGQRTDTQYF.

This clonotype was counted only a few times. This chain uses TRBV19 with TRBJ1-2; D is unresolved. Trimming took 7 bases from V and 8 from J, leaving 17 bases between them. There are 13 residues in the CDR3. Germline V gene sequence: CDR1 LNHDA, CDR2 SQIVND (reference sequence). CDR3 nucleotide sequence: TGTGCCAGTACCCCGGACGGGGATATCGGCTACACCTTC. Amino acids: CASTPDGDIGYTF.

V is TRBV20-1 and J is TRBJ1-1; the D gene is possibly TRBD1 (5 bases). Germline CDR1 DFQATT, CDR2 SNEGSKA (reference sequence). Trimming cost V 3 bases and J 7 bases, with 9 bases left between them. The CDR3 sequence is 11 residues long. CDR3: CSARGHSEAFF. CDR3 bases: TGCAGTGCTAGGGGGCACAGTGAAGCTTTCTTT.

The rearrangement links TRBV12-5 to TRBJ1-1; D may be TRBD1 (6 bases). Looked up from germline, CDR1 is LGHNT and CDR2 is FRNRAP. Trimming stripped 4 bases from V and 1 base from J, with 13 bases between. There are 15 residues in the CDR3. In DNA, the CDR3 is TGTGCTAGTGGTTCGGTCTTACAGGGGAACACTGAAGCTTTCTTT. Protein: CASGSVLQGNTEAFF.

This clonotype was counted a few times. This chain links TRBV4-1 with TRBJ1-5, with D maybe TRBD1 (5 bases). The V gene lost 2 bases and the J gene lost 5 bases, with 13 bases spanning the gap. Per germline, CDR1 MGHRA and CDR2 YSYEKL. CDR3 length: 15 residues. The CDR3, as DNA: TGCGCCAGCAGCCAAAGCGAAGGGGTTTATCAGCCCCAGCATTTT. Residues: CASSQSEGVYQPQHF.

This clonotype was detected ten times or more. The chain joins TRBV20-1 to TRBJ2-5, with 7 bases matching TRBD2. The junction had 9 bases not matched to a gene; V was cut back by 0 bases and J by 2 bases. The germline V gene has CDR1 DFQATT and CDR2 SNEGSKA (reference sequence). The CDR3 is made up of 16 amino acids. CDR3 DNA sequence: TGCAGTGCTAGAGAAGCCCAGCGGGGACTACAAGAGACCCAGTACTTC. As protein: CSAREAQRGLQETQYF.

This clonotype was picked up a small number of times. The gene calls are TRBV6-5 and TRBJ1-2, with 7 bases fitting TRBD1. V shed 4 bases, J shed 4 bases, and the junction held 3 bases outside the gene matches. Germline assignment: CDR1 MNHEY and CDR2 SVGAGI. CDR3 length: 13 residues. CDR3 amino acids: CASSSDRVYGYTF. The CDR3 region has the DNA TGTGCCAGCAGTTCAGACAGGGTCTATGGCTACACCTTC.